These 16 T cell receptor beta chains share one sample of origin, sequenced in a study of regulatory T cells in long-lasting Graves disease. Time point denoted: newly diagnosed GD, antithyroid drugs for less than 3 months. RNA from PBMCs was the source of the TCR library. Through Arm-PCR of CDR3 regions and iRepertoire HTBI primers, TCR beta libraries were built. Using its own MiXCR run on the multiplex PCR reads, TCRdb lists one record per CDR3 protein. The profile shows fewer than 450,000 distinct CDR3 sequences, about 15% of them singletons. The same sample was also studied in work on T cells in Graves' hyperthyroidism and ophthalmopathy.

Here the sequenced sample was peripheral blood mononuclear cells (PBMCs), taken at new diagnosis, from a patient treated with antithyroid drugs. Receptors were obtained from a woman aged 40 to 50 with Graves disease.

This chain joins TRBV9 and TRBJ2-7; TRBD2 matches at 10 bases. With 2 bases clipped from V and 6 bases from J, the junction kept 5 bases outside the gene matches. The CDR3 loop spans 14 amino acids. The germline gives CDR1 SGDLS, CDR2 YYNGEE. CDR3: CASSVSGGAPEQYF. CDR3 bases: TGTGCCAGCAGCGTGAGCGGGGGGGCCCCCGAGCAGTACTTC.

The CDR3 protein is CASSLMTGGTGELFF. The CDR3 nucleotides read TGTGCCAGCAGTTTAATGACAGGGGGCACCGGGGAGCTGTTTTTT. This chain joins TRBV28 and TRBJ2-2, with TRBD1 matching 9 bases. The germline CDR1 and CDR2 sequences are MDHEN and SYDVKM. The CDR3 length is 15 residues. The V and J ends lost 2 bases and 4 bases, in that order; junction bases with no gene match: 2.

The chain has TRBV15 and TRBJ1-2; D uncertain. Germline values: CDR1 LNHNV, CDR2 YYDKDF (reference sequence). CDR3 size: 13 residues. The V end was cut by 1 base, the J end by 7 bases, with 10 bases between. This CDR3 reads CATSRGQRFGYTF. CDR3 in DNA: TGTGCCACCAGCAGAGGACAACGGTTTGGCTACACCTTC.

V gene TRBV4-2 combines with J gene TRBJ2-3, with D maybe TRBD2 (5 bases). The length of the CDR3 is 14 residues. V was cut by 4 bases and J by 0 bases, with 8 bases left in between. Looked up from germline, CDR1 is LGHNA and CDR2 is YNFKEQ. In nucleotides, the CDR3 is TGTGCCAGCAGCCGGGAGATAAGCACAGATACGCAGTATTTT. Its translation is CASSREISTDTQYF.

CDR3 in DNA: TGTGCCAGCAGCTGGTCAGGGGCCAAAAACATTCAGTACTTC. It codes for CASSWSGAKNIQYF. This chain connects TRBV5-4 to TRBJ2-4, with D possibly being TRBD1 (5 bases). V lost 3 bases and J lost 1, with 8 bases in between. The CDR3 spans 14 residues. Germline assignment: CDR1 SGHNT and CDR2 YYREEE (reference sequence). The full variable domain, its missing parts supplied by reference TRBV5-4 and TRBJ2-4, is ETGVTQSPTHLIKTRGQQVTLRCSSQSGHNTVSWYQQALGQGPQFIFQYYREEENGRGNFPPRFSGLQFPNYSSELNVNALELDDSALYLCASSWSGAKNIQYFGAGTRLSVL.

This sequence joins TRBV10-3 and TRBJ2-7, with a weak D call TRBD2 (5 bases). This CDR3 spans 13 amino acids. V lost 4 bases to trimming and J lost 7 bases, with 14 bases between them. Germline CDR1 and CDR2: ENHRY and SYGVKD. The CDR3 DNA reads as TGTGCCATCAGTGCGACTACCACCCAAGAGCAGTACTTC. Translation: CAISATTTQEQYF.

This clonotype was found many times. The chain combines TRBV7-9 with TRBJ2-3, with 9 bases fitting TRBD2. The CDR3 length is 14 residues. Germline CDR1 is SEHNR and CDR2 is FQNEAQ (reference sequence). The junction had 2 bases not matched to a gene; V was cut back by 4 bases and J by 3 bases. CDR3 sequence: CASSSGLATDTQYF. In nucleotides, the CDR3 is TGTGCCAGCAGCTCGGGACTAGCAACAGATACGCAGTATTTT.

This clonotype occurred many times. This chain uses TRBV10-3 with TRBJ2-1; a weak D match, TRBD2 (6 bases). Germline-derived CDR1 and CDR2 are ENHRY and SYGVKD. Trimming took off 4 bases at V and 5 bases at J, with 21 bases between the two ends. The CDR3 extends over 17 amino acids. The CDR3 coding sequence is TGTGCCATCAGTGGGTCAAAGGGGCGGGGACCAAACAATGAGCAGTTCTTC. Encoded protein: CAISGSKGRGPNNEQFF.

The chain joins TRBV7-2 to TRBJ1-5; D call uncertain. V was trimmed by 3 bases and J by 1 base, leaving 13 bases between them. Germline V CDR1 and CDR2: SGHTA, FQGNSA. The CDR3 loop spans 16 amino acids. Here the CDR3 reads CASSFDLSVSNQPQHF. Written as DNA, the CDR3 is TGTGCCAGCAGCTTTGATCTGTCGGTGAGCAATCAGCCCCAGCATTTT.

Concerning this clonotype itself: This may arise from a read error, as a much more abundant clone is one base away. The chain combines TRBV11-2 with TRBJ1-1, with TRBD1 as a possible D gene (6 bases). CDR3 length: 15 residues. Germline V gives CDR1 SGHAT, CDR2 FQNNGV. CDR3 nucleotides: TGTGCCAGCAGCTTAGAGGGGGCGGGCGGCACTGGAGCTTTCTTT. Translation gives CASSLEGAGGTGAFF.

This clonotype was found many times. The chain has TRBV3-1 and TRBJ1-4; D is uncertain. This CDR3 is 18 amino acids long. Per the germline V gene, CDR1 is LGHDT and CDR2 is YNNKEL (reference sequence). V was clipped by 0 bases and J by 2 bases, with 16 bases between them. CDR3 in DNA: TGTGCCAGCAGCCAAGATTCGCCATTCGTTGTGACTAATGAAAAACTGTTTTTT. Translating it yields CASSQDSPFVVTNEKLFF. Based on the CDR3 plus reference TRBV3-1 and TRBJ1-4, the full variable domain is DTAVSQTPKYLVTQMGNDKSIKCEQNLGHDTMYWYKQDSKKFLKIMFSYNNKELIINETVPNRFSPKSPDKAHLNLHINSLELGDSAVYFCASSQDSPFVVTNEKLFFGSGTQLSVL.

This clonotype appeared many times. This sequence joins TRBV30 and TRBJ1-2, with 7 bases aligning to TRBD1. CDR3 length: 14 residues. Per germline, CDR1 GTSNPN and CDR2 SVGIG (reference sequence). V dropped 0 bases and J dropped 4; count of bases not matched to a gene: 5. CDR3 protein: CAWSVNRDSYGYTF. In DNA form, the CDR3 reads TGTGCCTGGAGTGTAAATCGGGACAGCTATGGCTACACCTTC.

This clonotype has at least ten counts. This chain links TRBV19 with TRBJ2-5; D remains ambiguous. The ends were cut back, 5 bases at V and 5 bases at J, with 6 bases in the middle. Germline V gene lookup returns CDR1 LNHDA and CDR2 SQIVND (reference sequence). CDR3 length equals 11 residues. The CDR3 DNA reads TGTGCCAGTAGTCACAAGGAGACCCAGTACTTC. Protein product: CASSHKETQYF.

This clonotype occurred many times. The chain couples TRBV7-2 to TRBJ2-7; 10 bases align to TRBD1. J was trimmed by 3 bases and V by 5 bases; bases with no gene match: 4. The germline CDR1 and CDR2 sequences are SGHTA and FQGNSA. The CDR3 contains 14 residues. The CDR3 DNA reads TGTGCCAGCAGCAAGGACAGGGGGAACTACGAGCAGTACTTC. Protein product: CASSKDRGNYEQYF.

This clonotype has only a few counts. V and J are TRBV7-8 and TRBJ1-5, with D possibly being TRBD1 (5 bases). The CDR3 totals 14 residues. The V and J ends lost 3 bases and 5 bases respectively, with 11 bases between them. Germline assignment: CDR1 SGHVS and CDR2 FQNEAQ. CDR3 in amino acids: CASSFGGLDQPQHF. The CDR3 DNA sequence: TGTGCCAGCAGCTTTGGGGGTCTCGATCAGCCCCAGCATTTT.

The V gene is TRBV13, the J gene TRBJ2-1; weak D call: TRBD2 (5 bases). V was trimmed by 2 bases and J by 0 bases, leaving 11 bases between them. CDR1 and CDR2 from the germline V gene are PRHDT and FYEKMQ (reference sequence). This CDR3 is built from 16 residues. CDR3 region: CASSLRPGLSYNEQFF. In nucleotides, the CDR3 is TGTGCCAGCAGCTTACGCCCCGGACTCTCCTACAATGAGCAGTTCTTC.